This is a list of T cell receptor beta chains from one sample in a study of cytomegalovirus exposure and HLA in healthy donors. Some clones are missing from TCRdb's copy, which holds only in-frame ones; the method was immunoSEQ multiplex PCR. The profile shows 150,000 to 200,000 clones, about four fifths of them singletons. Sequencing used PBMCs. Receptors were obtained from a man in his late teens or twenties in good health and CMV-seronegative. Both conserved end residues are part of each CDR3. The order of the fields is D gene, clone size, CDR3 length, J gene, V gene, CDR3 DNA, CDR3 protein. The D gene is left open where the match is weak. Expanded clones are given a class, and other clones once, few, many or no size at all.

- | - | 11 | TRBJ2-3 | TRBV2 | TGTGCCAGCAGTGATGAGGTTACGCAGTATTTT | CASSDEVTQYF
TRBD1 | - | 14 | TRBJ1-2 | TRBV12-5 | TGTGCTAGTGCCATCGGGACAGGGGTTAGTGGCTACACCTTC | CASAIGTGVSGYTF
TRBD1 | - | 14 | TRBJ2-7 | TRBV19 | TGTGCCAGTAGTATACCGGGACAGGGCTACGAGCAGTACTTC | CASSIPGQGYEQYF
- | - | 14 | TRBJ2-5 | TRBV7-9 | TGTGCCAGCAGCTTCCGACAGGCCAAAGAGACCCAGTACTTC | CASSFRQAKETQYF
- | - | 13 | TRBJ2-3 | TRBV6-4 | TGTGCCAGCAGCAGGGGCCCCGTAGATACGCAGTATTTT | CASSRGPVDTQYF
- | - | 16 | TRBJ2-1 | TRBV6-6 | TGTGCCAGCAGTTACTCGTTTAGCGGAAGTGACAATGAGCAGTTCTTC | CASSYSFSGSDNEQFF
- | - | 16 | TRBJ2-7 | TRBV15 | TGTGCCACCAGCAGCTCCCTTTCAGGGGCTATCTACGAGCAGTACTTC | CATSSSLSGAIYEQYF
- | - | 14 | TRBJ2-7 | TRBV7-6 | TGTGCCAGCAGCCCCTACTCCGCCGCCTACGAGCAGTACTTC | CASSPYSAAYEQYF
- | once | 11 | TRBJ2-3 | TRBV2 | TGTGCCAGCGTAACTGCGGATACGCAGTATTTT | CASVTADTQYF
TRBD1 | once | 14 | TRBJ1-2 | TRBV25-1 | TGTGCCAGCAGTGAAGGGGGGACAGCCTATGGCTACACCTTC | CASSEGGTAYGYTF
TRBD1 | - | 17 | TRBJ2-2 | TRBV5-1 | TGCGCCAGCAGCTTGAGGGGACAGAAGGCGAACACCGGGGAGCTGTTTTTT | CASSLRGQKANTGELFF
TRBD2 | - | 18 | TRBJ2-3 | TRBV5-1 | TGCGCCAGCAGCCCAGGACTAGCGGGGGGGCAGGGCACAGATACGCAGTATTTT | CASSPGLAGGQGTDTQYF
TRBD2 | - | 17 | TRBJ2-6 | TRBV15 | TGTGCCACCAGCAGGACTAGCGGGGACTCTGGGGCCAACGTCCTGACTTTC | CATSRTSGDSGANVLTF
- | - | 15 | TRBJ2-3 | TRBV9 | TGTGCCAGCAGCCCAAACAGGGTGGGCACAGATACGCAGTATTTT | CASSPNRVGTDTQYF
- | - | 13 | TRBJ2-3 | TRBV15 | TGTGCCACCAGCAGAGACCCGGGGGATACGCAGTATTTT | CATSRDPGDTQYF
- | - | 12 | TRBJ2-7 | TRBV7-2 | TGTGCCAGCAGCTTAGCGGGGAGCGAGCAGTACTTC | CASSLAGSEQYF
- | - | 15 | TRBJ2-7 | TRBV27 | TGTGCCAGCAGTTTATCGGCCCTCCGGGTATACGAGCAGTACTTC | CASSLSALRVYEQYF
- | - | 13 | TRBJ2-7 | TRBV28 | TGTGCCAGCGTTGCCAGCCCGGGGGTCGAGCAGTACTTC | CASVASPGVEQYF
TRBD1 | - | 15 | TRBJ1-6 | TRBV6-5 | TGTGCCAGCAGCTCAGCAGGGGGCATATCCTCACCCCTCCACTTT | CASSSAGGISSPLHF
- | - | 13 | TRBJ1-4 | TRBV19 | TGTGCCAGTAGTAGCCTGCGGGCTGAAAAACTGTTTTTT | CASSSLRAEKLFF
- | - | 13 | TRBJ2-2 | TRBV5-6 | TGTGCCAGCAGCTTCCCAGTATCCGGGGAGCTGTTTTTT | CASSFPVSGELFF
- | - | 16 | TRBJ1-4 | TRBV10-3 | TGTGCCATCAGTGAGTCCAGGACAGAGCTAAATGAAAAACTGTTTTTT | CAISESRTELNEKLFF
TRBD2 | once | 18 | TRBJ2-1 | TRBV27 | TGTGCCAGCAGTTTCCGAGAGACTAGCGGGAGGGCCGTCAATGAGCAGTTCTTC | CASSFRETSGRAVNEQFF
TRBD2 | - | 14 | TRBJ2-1 | TRBV7-9 | TGTGCCAGCAGCCAAGGACTAGCGGGAGGTCCCAAGTTCTTC | CASSQGLAGGPKFF
TRBD1 | - | 15 | TRBJ1-3 | TRBV27 | TGTGCCACGACCCGGGACAGGGAGAGTGGAAACACCATATATTTT | CATTRDRESGNTIYF
TRBD2 | - | 18 | TRBJ2-3 | TRBV12-5 | TGTGCTAGTGGTTTGGTACGAGGTAGCGGGGCACTAACAGATACGCAGTATTTT | CASGLVRGSGALTDTQYF
TRBD2 | - | 15 | TRBJ2-1 | TRBV5-4 | TGTGCCAGCAGCTTGGGGGCTAGCGGGGGGGTTGAGCAGTTCTTC | CASSLGASGGVEQFF
TRBD1 | - | 13 | TRBJ2-4 | TRBV5-6 | TGTGCCAGCAGCGACAGGGGAATAAACATTCAGTACTTC | CASSDRGINIQYF
- | - | 12 | TRBJ1-2 | TRBV6-6 | TGTGCCAGCAGCACCGGTGACTATGGCTACACCTTC | CASSTGDYGYTF
- | - | 19 | TRBJ2-1 | TRBV27 | TGTGCCAGCAGTTTATCTCATTGGGCGACAGCCTCCCCACACAATGAGCAGTTCTTC | CASSLSHWATASPHNEQFF
TRBD1 | - | 14 | TRBJ1-5 | TRBV18 | TGTGCCAGCTCACAGGGGGCCCCTAATCAGCCCCAGCATTTT | CASSQGAPNQPQHF
TRBD1 | few | 14 | TRBJ2-5 | TRBV6-1 | TGTGCCAGCAGGGGGACAGGGGGGAGGGAGACCCAGTACTTC | CASRGTGGRETQYF
- | once | 19 | TRBJ2-3 | TRBV21-1 | TGTGCCAGCAGCACCCTTCCGGGACTAGCGGGAGGCTACACAGATACGCAGTATTTT | CASSTLPGLAGGYTDTQYF
- | few | 12 | TRBJ1-2 | TRBV18 | TGTGCCAGTTCCAAGGGGGTGTATGGCTACACCTTC | CASSKGVYGYTF
- | - | 16 | TRBJ2-2 | TRBV19 | TGTGCCAGTAGTATTCAGGGACTCAAAAACACCGGGGAGCTGTTTTTT | CASSIQGLKNTGELFF
- | few | 14 | TRBJ1-1 | TRBV4-1 | TGCGCCAGCAGCCAAGGACCGGGGAACACTGAAGCTTTCTTT | CASSQGPGNTEAFF
- | - | 18 | TRBJ1-4 | TRBV9 | TGTGCCAGCAGCGTAGACGGGTTGGGCGGGACAACTAATGAAAAACTGTTTTTT | CASSVDGLGGTTNEKLFF
- | - | 12 | TRBJ2-1 | TRBV6-6 | TGTGCCAGCAGTTCCCCTCGGGATGAGCAGTTCTTC | CASSSPRDEQFF
- | once | 14 | TRBJ2-7 | TRBV7-9 | TGTTCCAGCAGCCCCCGGGGAGAAACCCACGAGCAGTACTTC | CSSSPRGETHEQYF
- | - | 15 | TRBJ1-2 | TRBV5-1 | TGCGCCAGCAGCTTGGGCCACTCGGGAATCTTCGACTACACCTTC | CASSLGHSGIFDYTF
- | - | 13 | TRBJ2-7 | TRBV30 | TGTGCCTGGGTGGGGGCACCGACCTACGAGCAGTACTTC | CAWVGAPTYEQYF
- | - | 17 | TRBJ1-5 | TRBV6-1 | TGTGCCAGCAGTGAGAGGGTTTCCCCTTTTAGCAATCAGCCCCAGCATTTT | CASSERVSPFSNQPQHF
- | - | 11 | TRBJ2-1 | TRBV6-6 | TGTGCCAGCAAAAAGCGGGATGAGCAGTTCTTC | CASKKRDEQFF
TRBD2 | - | 14 | TRBJ2-4 | TRBV27 | TGTGCCAGCAGTTTAGCGGGGGGGCCCAACATTCAGTACTTC | CASSLAGGPNIQYF
- | - | 13 | TRBJ1-1 | TRBV5-4 | TGTGCCAGCAGCTTGCCGGTTAACACTGAAGCTTTCTTT | CASSLPVNTEAFF
TRBD1 | - | 17 | TRBJ2-5 | TRBV28 | TGTGCCAGCAGTATAACTCTTGGGACAGGGTTTGGAGAGACCCAGTACTTC | CASSITLGTGFGETQYF
TRBD1 | - | 16 | TRBJ2-5 | TRBV7-8 | TGTGCCAGCAGCCGGCGCCGGGACAGAGGAGATGAGACCCAGTACTTC | CASSRRRDRGDETQYF
TRBD2 | - | 16 | TRBJ2-3 | TRBV5-4 | TGTGCCAGCAGCAAGGGACTAGCGGGAAGCACAGATACGCAGTATTTT | CASSKGLAGSTDTQYF
- | - | 13 | TRBJ1-6 | TRBV2 | TGTGCCAGCAGAGACAGCCGCGATTCACCCCTCCACTTT | CASRDSRDSPLHF
- | - | 15 | TRBJ1-4 | TRBV15 | TGTGCCACCAGCAGGGATAAAGGGGTTAATGAAAAACTGTTTTTT | CATSRDKGVNEKLFF
- | - | 12 | TRBJ2-1 | TRBV27 | TGTGCCAGCAGTTCCTTCTACAATGAGCAGTTCTTC | CASSSFYNEQFF
- | - | 16 | TRBJ1-5 | TRBV5-8 | TGTGCCAGCAGACGTCTAAGGGGGACCGTGAATCAGCCCCAGCATTTT | CASRRLRGTVNQPQHF
- | - | 13 | TRBJ1-1 | TRBV5-1 | TGCGCCAGCAGCTTTTCCATGAACACTGAAGCTTTCTTT | CASSFSMNTEAFF
TRBD2 | - | 16 | TRBJ2-7 | TRBV4-1 | TGCGCCAGCAGCCAAGCCTCGGATAGCGGGGCCTACGAGCAGTACTTC | CASSQASDSGAYEQYF
- | - | 13 | TRBJ1-2 | TRBV28 | TGTGCCAGCAGCGCCGGGACACGGGATGGCTACACCTTC | CASSAGTRDGYTF
- | - | 16 | TRBJ1-2 | TRBV25-1 | TGTGCCAGCAGTGACCCCGGGACATCCTCTAACTATGGCTACACCTTC | CASSDPGTSSNYGYTF
TRBD2 | once | 16 | TRBJ2-1 | TRBV5-1 | TGCGCCAGCAGCGGCGGGACTAGCGGGGGTAACAATGAGCAGTTCTTC | CASSGGTSGGNNEQFF
- | - | 16 | TRBJ2-7 | TRBV19 | TGTGCCAGTAGTATAGTGGCGACTACATTTGGAAACGAGCAGTACTTC | CASSIVATTFGNEQYF